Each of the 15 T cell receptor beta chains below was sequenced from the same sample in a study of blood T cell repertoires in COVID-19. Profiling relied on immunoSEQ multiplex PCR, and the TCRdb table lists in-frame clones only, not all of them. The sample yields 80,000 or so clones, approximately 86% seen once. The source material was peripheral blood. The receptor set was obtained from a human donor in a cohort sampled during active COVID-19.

CDR3 loop: CASSWGRGRLETQYF. CDR3 in DNA: TGTGCCAGCAGTTGGGGCAGGGGGCGCTTGGAGACCCAGTACTTC. This chain connects TRBV25-1 to TRBJ2-5; 8 bases match TRBD1. The CDR3 has 15 residues. V lost 5 bases and J lost 5; bases outside the gene matches: 10. The germline CDR1 and CDR2 sequences are MGHDK and SYGVNS.

CDR3 bases: TGTGCCATCAGTTATCGAGGACAGGGGAACACCGGGGAGCTGTTTTTT. It codes for CAISYRGQGNTGELFF. The rearrangement joins TRBV10-3 to TRBJ2-2, with TRBD1 matching 8 bases. V shed 5 bases and J 1 base; nucleotides not matched to a gene: 6. This CDR3 comprises 16 residues. Germline V gene data show CDR1 as ENHRY and CDR2 as SYGVKD.

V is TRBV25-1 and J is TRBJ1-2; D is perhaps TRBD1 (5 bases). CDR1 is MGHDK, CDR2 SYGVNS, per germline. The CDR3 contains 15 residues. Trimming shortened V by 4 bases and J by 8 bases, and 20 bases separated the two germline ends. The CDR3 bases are TGTGCCAGCAGTGGACTCTCTGGGGCGCAGGGAGGCTACACCTTC. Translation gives CASSGLSGAQGGYTF.

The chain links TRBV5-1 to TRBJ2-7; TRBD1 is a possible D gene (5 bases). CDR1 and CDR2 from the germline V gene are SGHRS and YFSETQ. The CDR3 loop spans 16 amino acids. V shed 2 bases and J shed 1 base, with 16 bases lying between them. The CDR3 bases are TGCGCCAGCAGCTTAGACGGAATGGGGCAATCCTACGAGCAGTACTTC. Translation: CASSLDGMGQSYEQYF.

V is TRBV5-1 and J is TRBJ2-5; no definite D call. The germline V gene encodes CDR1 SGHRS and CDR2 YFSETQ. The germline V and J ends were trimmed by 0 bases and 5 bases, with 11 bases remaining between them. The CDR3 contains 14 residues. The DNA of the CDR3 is TGCGCCAGCAGCTTGGCTTCAAACCGGGAGACCCAGTACTTC. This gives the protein CASSLASNRETQYF.

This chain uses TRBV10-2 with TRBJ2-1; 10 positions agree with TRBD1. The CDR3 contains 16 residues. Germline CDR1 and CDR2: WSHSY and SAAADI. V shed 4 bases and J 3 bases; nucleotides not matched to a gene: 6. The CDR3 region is CASSAWDRGGYNEQFF. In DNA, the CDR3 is TGCGCCAGCAGTGCTTGGGACAGGGGTGGCTACAATGAGCAGTTCTTC.

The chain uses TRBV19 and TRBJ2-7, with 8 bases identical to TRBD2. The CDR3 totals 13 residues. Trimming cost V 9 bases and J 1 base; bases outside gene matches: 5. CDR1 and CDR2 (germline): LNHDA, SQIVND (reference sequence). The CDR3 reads CASRRGGSYEQYF. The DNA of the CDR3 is TGTGCCAGCCGTCGGGGGGGTTCCTACGAGCAGTACTTC.

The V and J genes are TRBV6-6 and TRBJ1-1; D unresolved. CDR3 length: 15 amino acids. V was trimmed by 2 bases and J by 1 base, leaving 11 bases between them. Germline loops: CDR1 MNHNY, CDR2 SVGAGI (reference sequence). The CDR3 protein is CASSYGRHQNTEAFF. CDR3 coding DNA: TGTGCCAGCAGTTACGGCCGACACCAGAACACTGAAGCTTTCTTT.

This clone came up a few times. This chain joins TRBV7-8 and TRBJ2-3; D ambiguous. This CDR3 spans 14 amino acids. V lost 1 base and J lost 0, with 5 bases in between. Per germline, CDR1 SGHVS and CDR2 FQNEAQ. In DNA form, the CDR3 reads TGTGCCAGCAGCTTAGGCGTAAGCACAGATACGCAGTATTTT. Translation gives CASSLGVSTDTQYF.

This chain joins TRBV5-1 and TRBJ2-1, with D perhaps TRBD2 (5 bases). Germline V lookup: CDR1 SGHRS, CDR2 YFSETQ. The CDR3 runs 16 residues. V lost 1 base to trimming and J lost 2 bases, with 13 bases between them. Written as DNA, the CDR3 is TGCGCCAGCAGCTTGCTCCCGGAGGTCACCTACAATGAGCAGTTCTTC. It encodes CASSLLPEVTYNEQFF.

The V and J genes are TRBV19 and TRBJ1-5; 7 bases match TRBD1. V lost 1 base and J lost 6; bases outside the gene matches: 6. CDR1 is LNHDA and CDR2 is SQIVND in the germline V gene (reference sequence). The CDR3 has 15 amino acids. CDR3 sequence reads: CASSIVRQGLQPQHF. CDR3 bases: TGTGCCAGTAGTATAGTCAGACAGGGTCTTCAGCCCCAGCATTTT.

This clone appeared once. CDR3 nucleotide sequence: TGTGCCAGCAGTTCCAAGGGACTAGATGTAGTCGAGCAGTACTTC. As protein: CASSSKGLDVVEQYF. J is TRBJ2-7 and V is TRBV27; TRBD2 agrees at 8 bases. This CDR3 has 15 residues. J lost 6 bases, V lost 4 bases, and 11 bases had no gene match. CDR1 is MNHEY, CDR2 SMNVEV, per germline (reference sequence).

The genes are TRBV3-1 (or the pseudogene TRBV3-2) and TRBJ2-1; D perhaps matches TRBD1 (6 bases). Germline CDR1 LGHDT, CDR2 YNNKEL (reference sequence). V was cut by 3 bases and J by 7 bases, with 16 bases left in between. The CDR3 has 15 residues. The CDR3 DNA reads TGTGCCAGCAGCCAGAGGGGGACGTATTCGAATGAGCAGTTCTTC. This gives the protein CASSQRGTYSNEQFF.

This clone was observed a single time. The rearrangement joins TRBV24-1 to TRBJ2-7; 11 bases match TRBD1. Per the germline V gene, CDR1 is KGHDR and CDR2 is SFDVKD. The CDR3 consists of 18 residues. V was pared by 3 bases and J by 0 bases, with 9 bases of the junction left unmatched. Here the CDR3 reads CATSDPPPGTGGSYEQYF. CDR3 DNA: TGTGCCACCAGTGATCCCCCTCCCGGGACAGGGGGCTCCTACGAGCAGTACTTC.

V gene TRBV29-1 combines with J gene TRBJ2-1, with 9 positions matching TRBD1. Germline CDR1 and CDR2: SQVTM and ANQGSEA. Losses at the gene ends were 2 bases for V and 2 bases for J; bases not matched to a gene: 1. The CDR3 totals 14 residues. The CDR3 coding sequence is TGCAGCGTTGAAACAGGGGGCCCCTACAATGAGCAGTTCTTC. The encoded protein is CSVETGGPYNEQFF.